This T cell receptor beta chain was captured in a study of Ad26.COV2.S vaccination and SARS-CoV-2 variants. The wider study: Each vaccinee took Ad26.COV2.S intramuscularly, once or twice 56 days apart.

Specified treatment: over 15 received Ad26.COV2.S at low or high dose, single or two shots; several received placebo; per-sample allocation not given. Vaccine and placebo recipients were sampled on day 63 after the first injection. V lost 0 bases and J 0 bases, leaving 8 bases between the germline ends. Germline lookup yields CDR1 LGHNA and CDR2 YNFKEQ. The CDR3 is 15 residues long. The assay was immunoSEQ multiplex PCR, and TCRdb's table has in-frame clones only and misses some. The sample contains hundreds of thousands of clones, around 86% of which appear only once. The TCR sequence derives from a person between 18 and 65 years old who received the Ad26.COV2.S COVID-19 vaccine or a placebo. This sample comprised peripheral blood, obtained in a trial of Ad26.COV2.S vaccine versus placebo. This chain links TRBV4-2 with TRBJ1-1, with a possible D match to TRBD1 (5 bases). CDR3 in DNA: TGTGCCAGCAGCCAAGAAGGCAGGGTGAACACTGAAGCTTTCTTT. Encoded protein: CASSQEGRVNTEAFF.